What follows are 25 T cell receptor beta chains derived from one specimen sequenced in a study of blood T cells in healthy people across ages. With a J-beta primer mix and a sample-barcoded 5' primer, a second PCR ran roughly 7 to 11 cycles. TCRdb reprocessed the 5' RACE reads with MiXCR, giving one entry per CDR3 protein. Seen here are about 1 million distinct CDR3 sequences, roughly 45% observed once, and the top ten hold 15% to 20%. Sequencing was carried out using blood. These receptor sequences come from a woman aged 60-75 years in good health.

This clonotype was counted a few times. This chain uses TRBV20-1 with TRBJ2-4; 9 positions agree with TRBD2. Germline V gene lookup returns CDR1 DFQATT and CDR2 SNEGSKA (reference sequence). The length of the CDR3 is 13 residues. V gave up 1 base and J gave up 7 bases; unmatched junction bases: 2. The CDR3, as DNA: TGCAGTGCTAGAGGGACTAGCGAGAACATTCAGTACTTC. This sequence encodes CSARGTSENIQYF.

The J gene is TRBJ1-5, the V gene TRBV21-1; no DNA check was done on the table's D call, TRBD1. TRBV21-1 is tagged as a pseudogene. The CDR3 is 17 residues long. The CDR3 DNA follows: TGTGCCAGCAGCAAAGTCCCCCAGGGGGTGGGCAATCAGCCCCAGCATTTT. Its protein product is CASSKVPQGVGNQPQHF.

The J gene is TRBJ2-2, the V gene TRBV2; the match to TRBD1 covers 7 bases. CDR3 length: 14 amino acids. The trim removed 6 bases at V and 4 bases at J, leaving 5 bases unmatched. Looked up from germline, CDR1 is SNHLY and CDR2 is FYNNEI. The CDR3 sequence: CASRQTGITGELFF. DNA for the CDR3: TGTGCCAGCAGACAGACAGGGATCACCGGGGAGCTGTTTTTT.

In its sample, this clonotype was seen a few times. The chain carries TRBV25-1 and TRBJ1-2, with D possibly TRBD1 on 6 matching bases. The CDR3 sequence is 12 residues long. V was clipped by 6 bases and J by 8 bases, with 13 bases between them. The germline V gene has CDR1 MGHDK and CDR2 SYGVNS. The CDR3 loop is CASSVQGYGYTF. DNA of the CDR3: TGTGCCAGCAGCGTACAGGGATACGGCTACACCTTC.

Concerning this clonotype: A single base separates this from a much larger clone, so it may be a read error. CDR3 DNA: TGTGCCAGCGACCGACAGGGAGCTGGTGAGCAGTACTTC. This translates into CASDRQGAGEQYF. The gene calls are TRBV9 and TRBJ2-7; 7 bases match TRBD1. Germline V gene lookup returns CDR1 SGDLS and CDR2 YYNGEE. Losses at the gene ends were 7 bases for V and 7 bases for J; bases not matched to a gene: 11. The CDR3 is 13 residues long.

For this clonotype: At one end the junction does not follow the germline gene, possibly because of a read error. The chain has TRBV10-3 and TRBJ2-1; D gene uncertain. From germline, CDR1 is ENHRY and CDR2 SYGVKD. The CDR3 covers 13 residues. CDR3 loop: CAISGEYSNGQFF. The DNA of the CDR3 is TGTGCCATCAGTGGGGAATACTCCAATGGGCAGTTCTTC.

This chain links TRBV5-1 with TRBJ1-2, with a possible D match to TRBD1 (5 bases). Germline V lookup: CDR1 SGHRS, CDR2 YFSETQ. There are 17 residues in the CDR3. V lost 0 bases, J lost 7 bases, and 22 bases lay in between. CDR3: CASSLAPDPWDSGGYTF. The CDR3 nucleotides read TGCGCCAGCAGCTTGGCCCCTGACCCTTGGGACTCGGGTGGCTACACCTTC. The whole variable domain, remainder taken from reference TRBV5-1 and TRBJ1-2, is KAGVTQTPRYLIKTRGQQVTLSCSPISGHRSVSWYQQTPGQGLQFLFEYFSETQRNKGNFPGRFSGRQFSNSRSEMNVSTLELGDSALYLCASSLAPDPWDSGGYTFGSGTRLTVV.

The CDR3 DNA reads TGTGCCATCCAGAGAGGGGGAGGGCCCTACGAGCAGTACTTC. It is translated as CAIQRGGGPYEQYF. The chain employs TRBV10-3 and TRBJ2-7, with a weak D call TRBD2 (7 bases). Trimming took 8 bases from V and 2 from J, leaving 16 bases between them. The germline V gene has CDR1 ENHRY and CDR2 SYGVKD. This CDR3 is built from 14 residues.

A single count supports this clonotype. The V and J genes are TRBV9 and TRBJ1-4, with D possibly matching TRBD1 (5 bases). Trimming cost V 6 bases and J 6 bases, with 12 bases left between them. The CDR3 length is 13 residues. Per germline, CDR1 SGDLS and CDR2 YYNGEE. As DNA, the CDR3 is TGTGCCAGCAACACCGGGGGGGATGAAAAACTGTTTTTT. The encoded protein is CASNTGGDEKLFF.

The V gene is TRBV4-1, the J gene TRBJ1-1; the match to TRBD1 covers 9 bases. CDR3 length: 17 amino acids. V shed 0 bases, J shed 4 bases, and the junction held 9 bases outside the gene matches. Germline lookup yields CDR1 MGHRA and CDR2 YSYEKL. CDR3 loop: CASSQEGPRQGGTEAFF. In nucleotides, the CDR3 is TGCGCCAGCAGCCAAGAGGGGCCCCGACAGGGGGGCACTGAAGCTTTCTTT.

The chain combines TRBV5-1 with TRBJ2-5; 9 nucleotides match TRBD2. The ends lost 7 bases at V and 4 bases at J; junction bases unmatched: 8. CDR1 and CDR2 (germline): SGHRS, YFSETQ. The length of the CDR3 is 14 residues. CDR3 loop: CASCPSGRIETQYF. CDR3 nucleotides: TGCGCCAGCTGCCCCAGCGGGAGGATAGAGACCCAGTACTTC.

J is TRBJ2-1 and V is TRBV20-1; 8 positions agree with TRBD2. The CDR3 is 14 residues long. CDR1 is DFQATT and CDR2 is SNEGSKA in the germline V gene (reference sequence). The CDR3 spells CSAQTWREVDEQFF. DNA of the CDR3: TGCAGCGCTCAAACTTGGCGGGAGGTAGATGAGCAGTTCTTC.

CDR3 in DNA: TGTGCCAGCAGGCCGGCTGGGACAGGGGGCCACGAGCAGTACTTC. Translated: CASRPAGTGGHEQYF. This chain links TRBV2 with TRBJ2-7, with TRBD1 identical over 12 bases. V dropped 6 bases and J dropped 5; count of bases not matched to a gene: 8. Looked up from germline, CDR1 is SNHLY and CDR2 is FYNNEI. The CDR3 has 15 amino acids.

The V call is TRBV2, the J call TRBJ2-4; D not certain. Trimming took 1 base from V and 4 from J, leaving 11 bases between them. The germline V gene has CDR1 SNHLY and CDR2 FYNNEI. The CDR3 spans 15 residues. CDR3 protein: CASSEVRVGKNIQYF. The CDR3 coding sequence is TGTGCCAGCAGTGAAGTCCGGGTCGGAAAAAACATTCAGTACTTC. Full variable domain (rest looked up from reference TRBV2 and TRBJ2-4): EPEVTQTPSHQVTQMGQEVILRCVPISNHLYFYWYRQILGQKVEFLVSFYNNEISEKSEIFDDQFSVERPDGSNFTLKIRSTKLEDSAMYFCASSEVRVGKNIQYFGAGTRLSVL.

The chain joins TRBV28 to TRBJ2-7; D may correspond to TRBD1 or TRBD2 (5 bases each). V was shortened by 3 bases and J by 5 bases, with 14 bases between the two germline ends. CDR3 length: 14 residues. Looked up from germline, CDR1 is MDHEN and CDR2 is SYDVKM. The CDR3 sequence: CASSFSGTSDEQYF. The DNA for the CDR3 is TGTGCCAGCAGTTTTTCAGGGACGTCCGACGAGCAGTACTTC.

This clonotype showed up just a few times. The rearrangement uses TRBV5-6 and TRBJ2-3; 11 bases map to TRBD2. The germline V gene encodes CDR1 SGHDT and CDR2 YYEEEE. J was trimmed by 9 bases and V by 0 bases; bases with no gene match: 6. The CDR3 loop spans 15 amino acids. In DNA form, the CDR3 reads TGTGCCAGCAGCTTGGAGGATAGCGGGAGGGACACGCAGTATTTT. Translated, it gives CASSLEDSGRDTQYF.

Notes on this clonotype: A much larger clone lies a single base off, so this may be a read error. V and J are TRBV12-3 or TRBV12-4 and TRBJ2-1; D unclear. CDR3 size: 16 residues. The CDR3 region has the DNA TGTACCAGCACGAGTCCCCTAGGTGGACGTTCAAATGAGCAGTTCTTC. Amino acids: CTSTSPLGGRSNEQFF.

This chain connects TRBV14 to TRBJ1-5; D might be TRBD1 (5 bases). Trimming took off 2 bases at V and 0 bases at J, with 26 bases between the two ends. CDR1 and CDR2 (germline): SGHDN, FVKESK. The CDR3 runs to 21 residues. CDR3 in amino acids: CASSQPIKKPRVTFSNQPQHF. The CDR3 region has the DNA TGTGCCAGCAGCCAACCAATTAAGAAGCCCAGGGTAACCTTTAGCAATCAGCCCCAGCATTTT.

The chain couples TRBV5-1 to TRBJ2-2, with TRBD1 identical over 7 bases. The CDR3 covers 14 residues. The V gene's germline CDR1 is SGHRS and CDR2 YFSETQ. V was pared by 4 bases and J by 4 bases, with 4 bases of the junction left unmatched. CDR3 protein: CASSVTGITGELFF. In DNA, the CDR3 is TGCGCCAGCAGCGTGACAGGGATCACCGGGGAGCTGTTTTTT.

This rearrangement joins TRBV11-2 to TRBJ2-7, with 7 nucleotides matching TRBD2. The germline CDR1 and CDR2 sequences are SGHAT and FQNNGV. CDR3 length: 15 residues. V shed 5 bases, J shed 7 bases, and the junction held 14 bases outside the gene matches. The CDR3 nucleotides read TGTGCCAGCAGCGCGATTCGGCGGGGGAGCGGGGAGCAGTACTTC. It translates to CASSAIRRGSGEQYF.

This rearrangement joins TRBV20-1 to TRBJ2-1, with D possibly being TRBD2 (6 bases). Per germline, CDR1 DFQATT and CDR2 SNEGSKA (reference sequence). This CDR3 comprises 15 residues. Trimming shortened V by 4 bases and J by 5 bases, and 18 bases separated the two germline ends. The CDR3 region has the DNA TGCAGTGCTACGGAGGGGTCCCCCAAAAACAATGAGCAGTTCTTC. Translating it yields CSATEGSPKNNEQFF.

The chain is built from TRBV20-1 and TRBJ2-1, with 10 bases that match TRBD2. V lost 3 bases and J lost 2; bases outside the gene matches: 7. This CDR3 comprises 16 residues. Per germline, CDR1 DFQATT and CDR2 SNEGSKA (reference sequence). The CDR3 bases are TGCAGTGCTAGTTCCGGTAGCGGGAGGACCTACAATGAGCAGTTCTTC. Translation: CSASSGSGRTYNEQFF.

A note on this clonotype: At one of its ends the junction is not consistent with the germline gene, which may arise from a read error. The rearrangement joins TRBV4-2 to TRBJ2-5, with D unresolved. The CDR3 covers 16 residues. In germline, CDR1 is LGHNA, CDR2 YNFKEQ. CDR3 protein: CASGQEGASQEETQYF. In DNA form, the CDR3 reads TGTGCCAGCGGCCAAGAAGGAGCGAGCCAGGAAGAGACCCAGTACTTC.

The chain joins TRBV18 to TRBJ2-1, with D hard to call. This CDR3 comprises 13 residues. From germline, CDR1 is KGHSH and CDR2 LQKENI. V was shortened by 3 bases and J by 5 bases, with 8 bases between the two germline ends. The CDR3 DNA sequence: TGTGCCAGCTCACCGTCGATAAACAATGAGCAGTTCTTC. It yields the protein CASSPSINNEQFF. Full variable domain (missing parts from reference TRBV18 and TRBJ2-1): NAGVMQNPRHLVRRRGQEARLRCSPMKGHSHVYWYRQLPEEGLKFMVYLQKENIIDESGMPKERFSAEFPKEGPSILRIQQVVRGDSAAYFCASSPSINNEQFFGPGTRLTVL.

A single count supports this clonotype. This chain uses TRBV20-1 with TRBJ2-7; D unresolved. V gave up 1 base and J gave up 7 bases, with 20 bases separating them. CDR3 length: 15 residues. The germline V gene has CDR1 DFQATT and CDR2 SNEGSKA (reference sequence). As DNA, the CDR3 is TGCAGTGCTAGAGCTCCGGACGTGGGTTACGATGAGCAGTACTTC. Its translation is CSARAPDVGYDEQYF.